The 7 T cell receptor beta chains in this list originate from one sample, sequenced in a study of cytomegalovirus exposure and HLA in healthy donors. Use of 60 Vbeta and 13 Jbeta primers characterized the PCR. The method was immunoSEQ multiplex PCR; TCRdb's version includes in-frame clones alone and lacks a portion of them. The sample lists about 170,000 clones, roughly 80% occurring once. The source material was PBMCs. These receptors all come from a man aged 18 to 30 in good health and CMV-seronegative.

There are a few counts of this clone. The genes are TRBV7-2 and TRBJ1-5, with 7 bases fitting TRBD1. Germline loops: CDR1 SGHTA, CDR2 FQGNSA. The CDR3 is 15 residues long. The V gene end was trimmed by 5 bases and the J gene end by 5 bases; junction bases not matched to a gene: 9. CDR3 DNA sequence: TGTGCCAGCAGCCGCAAGGGGGCGTCTGATCAGCCCCAGCATTTT. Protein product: CASSRKGASDQPQHF.

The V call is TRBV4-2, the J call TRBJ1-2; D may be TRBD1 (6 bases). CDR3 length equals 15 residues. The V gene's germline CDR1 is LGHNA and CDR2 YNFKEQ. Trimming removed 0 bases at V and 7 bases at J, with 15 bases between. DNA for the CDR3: TGTGCCAGCAGCCAAGATCTGGGGGCACTAGGTGGCTACACCTTC. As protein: CASSQDLGALGGYTF.

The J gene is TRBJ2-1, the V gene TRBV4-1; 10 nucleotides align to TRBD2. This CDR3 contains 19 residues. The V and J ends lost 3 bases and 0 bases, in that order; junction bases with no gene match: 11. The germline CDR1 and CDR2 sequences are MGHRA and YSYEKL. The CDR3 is CASSHPVVAGGSSYNEQFF. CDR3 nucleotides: TGCGCCAGCAGCCACCCGGTGGTAGCGGGAGGAAGCTCCTACAATGAGCAGTTCTTC.

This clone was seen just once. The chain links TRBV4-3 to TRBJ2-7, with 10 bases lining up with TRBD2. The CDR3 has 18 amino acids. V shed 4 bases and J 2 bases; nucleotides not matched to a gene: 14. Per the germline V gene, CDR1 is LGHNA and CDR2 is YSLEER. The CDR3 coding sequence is TGCGCCAGCAGCCTTTCCATCTCTACTAGCGGGATTCCCTACGAGCAGTACTTC. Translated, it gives CASSLSISTSGIPYEQYF.

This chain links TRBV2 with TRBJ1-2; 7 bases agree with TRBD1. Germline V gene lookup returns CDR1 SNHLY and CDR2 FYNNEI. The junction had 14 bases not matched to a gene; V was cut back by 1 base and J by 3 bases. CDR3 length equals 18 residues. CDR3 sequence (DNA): TGTGCCAGCAGTGAAGGAGGAGTTTTGACAGGGTGGGACTATGGCTACACCTTC. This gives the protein CASSEGGVLTGWDYGYTF.

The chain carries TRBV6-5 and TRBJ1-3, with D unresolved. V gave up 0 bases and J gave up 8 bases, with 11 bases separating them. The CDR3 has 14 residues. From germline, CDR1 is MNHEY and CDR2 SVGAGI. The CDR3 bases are TGTGCCAGCAGTTACTCGATGCTGGGAGACACCATATATTTT. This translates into CASSYSMLGDTIYF.

This chain's CDR3 is CASSYDVGFNSPLHF. The DNA of the CDR3 is TGTGCCAGCAGTTACGACGTGGGCTTCAATTCACCCCTCCACTTT. The chain combines TRBV6-5 with TRBJ1-6; unclear D gene. Germline V gene lookup returns CDR1 MNHEY and CDR2 SVGAGI. The CDR3 spans 15 residues. The V gene lost 2 bases and the J gene lost 7 bases, with 12 bases spanning the gap.